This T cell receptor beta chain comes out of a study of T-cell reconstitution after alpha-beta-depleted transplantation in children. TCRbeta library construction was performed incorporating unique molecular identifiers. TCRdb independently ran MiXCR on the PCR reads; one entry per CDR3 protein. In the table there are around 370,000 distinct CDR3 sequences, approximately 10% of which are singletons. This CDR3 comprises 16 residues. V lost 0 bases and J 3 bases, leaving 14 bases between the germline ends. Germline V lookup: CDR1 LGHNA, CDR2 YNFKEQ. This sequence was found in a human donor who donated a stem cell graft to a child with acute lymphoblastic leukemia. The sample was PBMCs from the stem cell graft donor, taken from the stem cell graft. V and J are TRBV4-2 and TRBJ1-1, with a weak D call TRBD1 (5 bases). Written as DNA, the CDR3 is TGTGCCAGCAGCCAAGATTCGCCCCAAGGGGACACTGAAGCTTTCTTT. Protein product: CASSQDSPQGDTEAFF.